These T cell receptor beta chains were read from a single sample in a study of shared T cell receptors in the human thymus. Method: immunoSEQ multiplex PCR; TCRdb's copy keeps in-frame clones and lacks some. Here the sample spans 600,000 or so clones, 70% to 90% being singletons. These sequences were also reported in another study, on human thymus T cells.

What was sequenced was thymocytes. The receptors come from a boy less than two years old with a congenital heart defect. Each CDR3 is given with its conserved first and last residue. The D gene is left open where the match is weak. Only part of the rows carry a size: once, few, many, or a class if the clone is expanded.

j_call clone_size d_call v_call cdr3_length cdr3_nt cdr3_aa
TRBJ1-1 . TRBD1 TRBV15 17 TGTGCCACCAGCAGAGATACCGACAGGGTGGGGAACACTGAAGCTTTCTTT CATSRDTDRVGNTEAFF
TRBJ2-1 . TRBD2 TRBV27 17 TGTGCCAGCAGTTTACCCATCACTAGCGGGGCCTACAATGAGCAGTTCTTC CASSLPITSGAYNEQFF
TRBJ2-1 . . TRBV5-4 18 TGTGCCAGCAGCTTGGAAGGGGGAGGGCCCCCCCTATACAATGAGCAGTTCTTC CASSLEGGGPPLYNEQFF
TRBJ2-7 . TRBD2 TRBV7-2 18 TGTGCCAGCAGCTCCGCGGGCAAATCGATAGCGGGAGCCCACGAGCAGTACTTC CASSSAGKSIAGAHEQYF
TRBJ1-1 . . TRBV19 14 TGTGCCAGTAGTATAGCATACAAGAACACTGAAGCTTTCTTT CASSIAYKNTEAFF
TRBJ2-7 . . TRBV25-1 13 TGTGCCAGCAGTGAAAGGCAGGCCTACGAGCAGTACTTC CASSERQAYEQYF
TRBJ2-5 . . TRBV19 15 TGTGCCACTTCATTCGACAGAGAGTACCAAGAGACCCAGTACTTC CATSFDREYQETQYF
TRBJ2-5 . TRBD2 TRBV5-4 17 TGTGCCAGCAGGAATGGGACTAGCGGGAGCGATCAAGAGACCCAGTACTTC CASRNGTSGSDQETQYF
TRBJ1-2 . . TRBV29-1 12 TGCAGCGTCGGGCAGGGGAGCTATGGCTACACCTTC CSVGQGSYGYTF
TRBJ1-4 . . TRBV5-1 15 TGCGCCAGCAGCTTGGCAGGGAAAGCTAATGAAAAACTGTTTTTT CASSLAGKANEKLFF
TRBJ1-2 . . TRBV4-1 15 TGCGCCAGCAGCCGGTCCCCAGGGACTAACTATGGCTACACCTTC CASSRSPGTNYGYTF
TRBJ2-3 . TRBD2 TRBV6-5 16 TGTGCCAGCAGTTTTCGGACTAGCGGGAGAGCAGATACGCAGTATTTT CASSFRTSGRADTQYF
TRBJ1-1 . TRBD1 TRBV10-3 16 TGTGCCATCAGTGACCCTGACAGGGTGAATGACACTGAAGCTTTCTTT CAISDPDRVNDTEAFF
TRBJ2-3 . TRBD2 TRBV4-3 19 TGCGCCAGCAGCCAAGATGGGAGGACTAGCGGAGATCCTCCAGGGACGCAGTATTTT CASSQDGRTSGDPPGTQYF
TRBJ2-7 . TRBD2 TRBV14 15 TGTGCCAGCAGCCAACGACTAGCGGGGTTGGATGAGCAGTACTTC CASSQRLAGLDEQYF
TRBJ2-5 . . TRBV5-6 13 TGTGCCAGCAGCCCGACTAGGGATGAGACCCAGTACTTC CASSPTRDETQYF
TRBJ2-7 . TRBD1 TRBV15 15 TGTGCCACCAGCAAATCTGACAGGGGGATGGTCGAGCAGTACTTC CATSKSDRGMVEQYF
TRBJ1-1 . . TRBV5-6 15 TGTGCCAGCAGCTTGGCCGGACATCAGAACACTGAAGCTTTTTTT CASSLAGHQNTEAFF
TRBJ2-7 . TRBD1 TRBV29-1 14 TGCAGCGTTGAGAGGACAGGGATCGTCGACGAGCAGTACTTC CSVERTGIVDEQYF
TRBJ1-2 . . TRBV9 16 TGTGCCAGCAGCCCCTCGTGGGCAACCGCTAACTATGGCTACACCTTC CASSPSWATANYGYTF
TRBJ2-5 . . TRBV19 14 TGTGCCAGTAGTCACCACAGATCTAAGGAGACCCAGTACTTC CASSHHRSKETQYF
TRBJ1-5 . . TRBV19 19 TGTGCCAGTACCACAATCTTCGACCAGGGAGGAGGCACCAATCAGCCCCAGCATTTT CASTTIFDQGGGTNQPQHF
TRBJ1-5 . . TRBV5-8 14 TGTGCCAGCAGCTTCGTCTATAGCAATCAGCCCCAGCATTTT CASSFVYSNQPQHF
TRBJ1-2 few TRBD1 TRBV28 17 TGTGCCAGCAGTTTCGGTTCCAAACAGGGGGCGAACTATGGCTACACCTTC CASSFGSKQGANYGYTF
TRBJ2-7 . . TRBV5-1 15 TGCGCCAGCAGCCCCGCTGCAGGGTTAAACTACGAGCAGTACTTC CASSPAAGLNYEQYF
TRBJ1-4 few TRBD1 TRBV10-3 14 TGTGCCATCAGTGCGGGACAGGGGCGTGAAAAACTGTTTTTT CAISAGQGREKLFF
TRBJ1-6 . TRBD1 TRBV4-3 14 TGCGCCAGCAGCCAAGAGACAGGGAATTCACCCCTCCACTTT CASSQETGNSPLHF
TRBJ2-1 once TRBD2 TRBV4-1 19 TGCGCCAGCAGCCAAGCAGGGGGACTAGCGGGAGGGCCGGGAAATGAGCAGTTCTTC CASSQAGGLAGGPGNEQFF
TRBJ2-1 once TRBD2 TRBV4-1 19 TGCGCCAGCAGCCAATATGTAGAAGGGACTAGCGGGGTCTCGAATGAGCAGTTCTTC CASSQYVEGTSGVSNEQFF
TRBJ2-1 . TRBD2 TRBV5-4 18 TGTGCCAGCAGCGCCACTAGGGGACGGACTAGTCTATACAATGAGCAGTTCTTC CASSATRGRTSLYNEQFF
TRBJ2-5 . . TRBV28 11 TGTGCCAGCAGTTTTCGTGAGACCCAGTACTTC CASSFRETQYF
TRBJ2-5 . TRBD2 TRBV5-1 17 TGCGCCAGCAGCTGGGATCTTAGCGGGGGGGCTGGGGAGACCCAGTACTTC CASSWDLSGGAGETQYF
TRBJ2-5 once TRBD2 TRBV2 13 TGTGCCAGCTTCGCGGGAGGGCCAAAGACCCAGTACTTC CASFAGGPKTQYF
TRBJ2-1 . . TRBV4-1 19 TGCGCCAGCAGCCAAGAACTGACGACTAGTAGGGAGACCTACAATGAGCAGTTCTTC CASSQELTTSRETYNEQFF
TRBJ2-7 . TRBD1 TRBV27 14 TGTGCCAGCAGTTCCCGGGACAGGGTCTACGAGCAGTACTTC CASSSRDRVYEQYF
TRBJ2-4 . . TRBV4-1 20 TGCGCCAGCAGCCAATGCCTGGAGGAAGAGCGGCCCCGAGGTAAAAACATTCAGTACTTC CASSQCLEEERPRGKNIQYF
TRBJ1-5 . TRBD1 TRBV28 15 TGTGCCAGCAATCAACCGGGACAGTGGCATCAGCCCCAGCATTTT CASNQPGQWHQPQHF
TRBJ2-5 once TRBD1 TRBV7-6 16 TGTGCCAGCTCCGGGACAGGGACGGCGTCGGGGGAGACCCAGTACTTC CASSGTGTASGETQYF
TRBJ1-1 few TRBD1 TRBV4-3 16 TGCGCCAGCAGCCAAGGGATAAATCCAGGGGGCACTGAAGCTTTCTTT CASSQGINPGGTEAFF
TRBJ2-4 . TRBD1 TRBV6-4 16 TGTGCCAGCAGAAAGCACAGGGGGCAGGGCAAAAACATTCAGTACTTC CASRKHRGQGKNIQYF
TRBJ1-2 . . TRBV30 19 TGTGCCTGGAAAGATGGAGCTAGGAAATATTTTTTGGGACTTTATGGCTACACCTTC CAWKDGARKYFLGLYGYTF
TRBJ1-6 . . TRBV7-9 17 TGTGCCAGCAGCTTAACGAACGGGGGGGCGGTTAATTCACCCCTCCACTTT CASSLTNGGAVNSPLHF
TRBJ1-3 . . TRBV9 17 TGTGCCAGCAGCACCCCGACAGCCCGGAGCTCTGGAAACACCATATATTTT CASSTPTARSSGNTIYF
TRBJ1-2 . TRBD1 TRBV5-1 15 TGCGCCAGCAGCCCGACAGGGAAGCTAAACTATGGCTACACCTTC CASSPTGKLNYGYTF
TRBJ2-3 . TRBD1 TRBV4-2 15 TGTGCCAGCAGCCCCCGACAGGGACAGCCAGATACGCAGTATTTT CASSPRQGQPDTQYF
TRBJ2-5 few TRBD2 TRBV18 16 TGTGCCAGCTCACCAGGGACTAGCGGGGTTAAAGAGACCCAGTACTTC CASSPGTSGVKETQYF
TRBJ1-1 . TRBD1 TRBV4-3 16 TGCGCCAGCAGCCAAGATCAGGGGGCGAAAAGGGATGAAGCTTTCTTT CASSQDQGAKRDEAFF